This TCR beta chain was documented in a study of radiation and T cells in renal cell carcinoma. The assay was immunoSEQ multiplex PCR, and TCRdb's table has in-frame clones only and misses some. The table includes about 130,000 clones, approximately 75% detected once. Germline V gene lookup returns CDR1 LNHDA and CDR2 SQIVND (reference sequence). With 3 bases clipped from V and 5 bases from J, the junction kept 6 bases outside the gene matches. The CDR3 totals 15 residues. The sample's time point: blood 2 weeks post-SBRT. Treatment noted: 15 Gy SBRT to primary tumor, nephrectomy 4 weeks later. The source material was blood, sampled from a patient whose treatment included radiotherapy and nephrectomy. This sequence joins TRBV19 and TRBJ1-4; the match to TRBD1 covers 7 bases. This TCR came from a woman aged 55-69 years with renal cell carcinoma. The CDR3 DNA sequence: TGTGCCAGTAGTATCCCGGGACAGAAGAATGAAAAACTGTTTTTT. This gives the protein CASSIPGQKNEKLFF.